Listed here are 26 T cell receptor beta chains from one sample, sequenced in a study of persistence of HIV-infected CD4 T cells. The antigens for these receptors are not known. The libraries were made with immunoSEQ version 4 in survey mode. Sequenced by immunoSEQ multiplex PCR; TCRdb stores in-frame clones only, minus some. The sample lists fewer than 50,000 clones, approximately 89% occurring once. This nonspecific control used anti-CD3/anti-CD28 bead stimulation of CD4+ T cells. Sorting selected CD4+ T cells upregulating both CD40 ligand and CD69. The sequenced sample was CD4+ T cells sorted from PBMCs after roughly 18-hour stimulation, obtained from a patient who received antiretroviral therapy. All receptors come from an adult man with HIV who was CMV-seropositive.

This chain uses TRBV5-1 with TRBJ2-6; 9 nucleotides align to TRBD1. Germline V gene lookup returns CDR1 SGHRS and CDR2 YFSETQ. V trimming: 4 bases; J trimming: 0 bases; junction bases outside the gene matches: 11. The CDR3 covers 19 residues. The CDR3 DNA follows: TGCGCCAGCAGCCTGGGCTACGGACAGGGGTTCTCTGGGGCCAACGTCCTGACTTTC. Translation gives CASSLGYGQGFSGANVLTF.

The CDR3 bases are TGTGCCAGCAGTTCCATACAGGGGACCGGGGAGCTGTTTTTT. Its protein product is CASSSIQGTGELFF. This chain links TRBV27 with TRBJ2-2; TRBD1 agrees at 7 bases. V trimming: 4 bases; J trimming: 5 bases; junction bases outside the gene matches: 4. This CDR3 is built from 14 residues. The germline CDR1 and CDR2 sequences are MNHEY and SMNVEV (reference sequence).

The rearrangement joins TRBV11-2 to TRBJ2-1; 9 positions match TRBD1. CDR1 SGHAT and CDR2 FQNNGV come from the germline V gene. CDR3 length equals 15 residues. V trimming: 6 bases; J trimming: 7 bases; junction bases outside the gene matches: 10. The chain's CDR3 is CASRGLGTGKNEQFF. The CDR3 nucleotides are TGTGCCAGCAGAGGACTCGGGACAGGGAAAAATGAGCAGTTCTTC.

This clone was found once. The genes are TRBV19 and TRBJ2-5, with no clear D. The V and J ends lost 3 bases and 5 bases respectively, with 13 bases between them. Per the germline V gene, CDR1 is LNHDA and CDR2 is SQIVND (reference sequence). There are 14 residues in the CDR3. The CDR3 coding sequence is TGTGCCAGTAGTATTATGGTCAACGGGGAGACCCAGTACTTC. It codes for CASSIMVNGETQYF.

V usage is TRBV21-1 and J usage is TRBJ2-6. TRBV21-1 is termed a pseudogene. The CDR3 runs to 14 residues. CDR3 region: CASGYRAGANVLTF. As DNA, the CDR3 is TGTGCCAGCGGGTATCGAGCTGGGGCCAACGTCCTGACTTTC.

A single count supports this clone. The V call is TRBV28, the J call TRBJ2-3, with 12 positions matching TRBD2. The V segment lost 3 bases and the J segment 1 base; nucleotides outside the gene matches: 2. This CDR3 comprises 16 residues. The germline V gene encodes CDR1 MDHEN and CDR2 SYDVKM. The CDR3 is CASSFPSGGGTDTQYF. The DNA of the CDR3 is TGTGCCAGCAGTTTCCCTAGCGGGGGGGGCACAGATACGCAGTATTTT.

This clone was seen just once. The J gene is TRBJ1-6, the V gene TRBV7-2; D gene ambiguous. CDR1 SGHTA and CDR2 FQGNSA come from the germline V gene. The CDR3 has 14 amino acids. V gave up 5 bases and J gave up 8 bases, with 13 bases separating them. The CDR3 DNA follows: TGTGCCAGCAGCATAGTGGATAGGGATTCACCCCTCCACTTT. This translates into CASSIVDRDSPLHF.

The rearrangement joins TRBV28 to TRBJ2-7, with unresolved D. Germline V gene sequence: CDR1 MDHEN, CDR2 SYDVKM. Trimming removed 1 base at V and 3 bases at J, with 4 bases between. The CDR3 sequence is 12 residues long. The CDR3 loop is CASSLSIYEQYF. As DNA, the CDR3 is TGTGCCAGCAGTTTATCCATCTACGAGCAGTACTTC. The full variable domain, its missing parts supplied by reference TRBV28 and TRBJ2-7, is DVKVTQSSRYLVKRTGEKVFLECVQDMDHENMFWYRQDPGLGLRLIYFSYDVKMKEKGDIPEGYSVSREKKERFSLILESASTNQTSMYLCASSLSIYEQYFGPGTRLTVT.

The rearrangement links TRBV19 to TRBJ2-3, with 9 nucleotides matching TRBD2. The V gene end was trimmed by 5 bases and the J gene end by 1 base; junction bases not matched to a gene: 4. The germline gives CDR1 LNHDA, CDR2 SQIVND (reference sequence). CDR3 length equals 15 residues. The CDR3 DNA reads TGTGCCAGTAGTTTTTCTAGCGGGGGCACAGATACGCAGTATTTT. Amino acids: CASSFSSGGTDTQYF.

This chain connects TRBV6-2 or TRBV6-3 to TRBJ2-1; 9 bases align to TRBD2. CDR1 MNHEY and CDR2 SVGEGT come from the germline V gene. CDR3 length: 16 amino acids. The junction had 3 bases not matched to a gene; V was cut back by 2 bases and J by 1 base. In DNA form, the CDR3 reads TGTGCCAGCAGTTACACAGCGGGGGGTTCCTACAATGAGCAGTTCTTC. Its translation is CASSYTAGGSYNEQFF.

This clone has just a few counts. The rearrangement joins TRBV5-1 to TRBJ2-1, with D possibly TRBD2 on 7 matching bases. CDR3 size: 15 residues. V shed 4 bases and J shed 6 bases, with 17 bases lying between them. Germline values: CDR1 SGHRS, CDR2 YFSETQ. CDR3 bases: TGCGCCAGCAGCACCCTGGGGGGGCGAGGCAATGAGCAGTTCTTC. This gives the protein CASSTLGGRGNEQFF. The full variable domain, in which reference TRBV5-1 and TRBJ2-1 provide the parts outside the CDR3, is KAGVTQTPRYLIKTRGQQVTLSCSPISGHRSVSWYQQTPGQGLQFLFEYFSETQRNKGNFPGRFSGRQFSNSRSEMNVSTLELGDSALYLCASSTLGGRGNEQFFGPGTRLTVL.

This rearrangement joins TRBV19 to TRBJ2-1; 11 positions agree with TRBD2. CDR3 length equals 14 residues. Looked up from germline, CDR1 is LNHDA and CDR2 is SQIVND (reference sequence). Trimming at V came to 5 bases and at J to 7 bases, leaving 4 bases not matched to a gene. The CDR3 loop reads CASSPASGGNEQFF. The CDR3 nucleotides read TGTGCCAGTAGTCCCGCTAGCGGGGGGAATGAGCAGTTCTTC.

Regarding this clone: This specimen includes other DNA sequences encoding the same CDR3. This chain connects TRBV18 to TRBJ2-7, with 9 bases aligning to TRBD1. Trimming removed 1 base from V and 6 bases from J; junction bases left unmatched: 1. There are 13 residues in the CDR3. CDR1 is KGHSH and CDR2 is LQKENI in the germline V gene. The CDR3 is CASSPLDRGEQYF. DNA for the CDR3: TGTGCCAGCTCACCACTGGACAGGGGCGAGCAGTACTTC.

This chain links TRBV14 with TRBJ1-3; no reliable D call. This CDR3 contains 13 residues. Germline assignment: CDR1 SGHDN and CDR2 FVKESK. Between the trimmed V and J ends, which lost 4 bases and 0 bases, there was a span of 4 bases. Here the CDR3 DNA reads TGTGCCAGCAGCCCCCACTCTGGAAACACCATATATTTT. Encoded protein: CASSPHSGNTIYF.

V gene TRBV27 combines with J gene TRBJ1-4, with a tentative D call TRBD1 (6 bases). Trimming pared 2 bases from V and 8 bases from J, leaving 18 bases between. This CDR3 contains 16 residues. CDR1 and CDR2 from the germline V gene are MNHEY and SMNVEV (reference sequence). DNA of the CDR3: TGTGCCAGCAGTTTACCCCTAACAGGGAGTCGCGAAAAACTGTTTTTT. Amino acids: CASSLPLTGSREKLFF. The variable domain in full, completed from reference TRBV27 and TRBJ1-4, reads EAQVTQNPRYLITVTGKKLTVTCSQNMNHEYMSWYRQDPGLGLRQIYYSMNVEVTDKGDVPEGYKVSRKEKRNFPLILESPSPNQTSLYFCASSLPLTGSREKLFFGSGTQLSVL.

The V gene is TRBV5-8, the J gene TRBJ2-7, with 7 bases fitting TRBD1. The J segment lost 0 bases and the V segment lost 7 bases, leaving 7 bases of the junction unmatched. The CDR3 extends over 14 amino acids. The V gene's germline CDR1 is SGHTS and CDR2 YDEGEE. DNA of the CDR3: TGTGCCAGCGGGACAGCCCGAATCTCCTACGAGCAGTACTTC. It translates to CASGTARISYEQYF.

This rearrangement joins TRBV3-1 (or the pseudogene TRBV3-2) to TRBJ1-6; no definite D call. CDR3 size: 13 residues. CDR1 is LGHDT, CDR2 YNNKEL, per germline (reference sequence). Trimming cost V 1 base and J 10 bases, with 8 bases left between them. CDR3 nucleotide sequence: TGTGCCAGCAGCCAAGCCACGGTCTCACCCCTCCACTTT. This encodes CASSQATVSPLHF.

The chain joins TRBV5-1 to TRBJ2-3, with D unclear. With 4 bases removed from V and 0 bases from J, the gap between germline ends came to 15 bases. The CDR3 totals 16 residues. Germline V gene lookup returns CDR1 SGHRS and CDR2 YFSETQ. The CDR3 nucleotides read TGCGCCAGCAGCGGATTAGCCACCCTCAGCACAGATACGCAGTATTTT. It codes for CASSGLATLSTDTQYF. Combining the CDR3 with reference TRBV5-1 and TRBJ2-3 gives the whole variable domain KAGVTQTPRYLIKTRGQQVTLSCSPISGHRSVSWYQQTPGQGLQFLFEYFSETQRNKGNFPGRFSGRQFSNSRSEMNVSTLELGDSALYLCASSGLATLSTDTQYFGPGTRLTVL.

The chain carries TRBV6-6 and TRBJ2-1, with 8 bases lining up with TRBD2. The CDR3 is 13 amino acids. Trimming cost V 7 bases and J 10 bases; bases outside gene matches: 9. Germline V lookup: CDR1 MNHNY, CDR2 SVGAGI (reference sequence). The chain's CDR3 is CASKDGGAREQFF. The CDR3 DNA is TGTGCCAGCAAAGACGGGGGGGCACGGGAGCAGTTCTTC.

This chain links TRBV10-1 with TRBJ1-2; D is unclear. V was shortened by 3 bases and J by 3 bases, with 5 bases between the two germline ends. Per germline, CDR1 WNHNN and CDR2 SYGVQD (reference sequence). There are 12 residues in the CDR3. The CDR3 loop reads CASSDWYYGYTF. The CDR3 bases are TGCGCCAGCAGTGATTGGTACTATGGCTACACCTTC.

V gene TRBV19 combines with J gene TRBJ2-3, with D maybe TRBD2 (6 bases). V lost 1 base to trimming and J lost 0 bases, with 8 bases between them. Germline CDR1 LNHDA, CDR2 SQIVND (reference sequence). This CDR3 is 15 amino acids long. The CDR3 coding sequence is TGTGCCAGTAGTATAGGGGGGACTAGCACAGATACGCAGTATTTT. Its translation is CASSIGGTSTDTQYF.

This chain uses TRBV25-1 with TRBJ2-5; D not resolved. The length of the CDR3 is 12 residues. Between the trimmed V and J ends, which lost 4 bases and 3 bases, there was a span of 6 bases. CDR1 and CDR2 (germline): MGHDK, SYGVNS. This chain's CDR3 is CASSVAEETQYF. In nucleotides, the CDR3 is TGTGCCAGCAGTGTGGCTGAAGAGACCCAGTACTTC.

The V call is TRBV7-3, the J call TRBJ2-1; TRBD2 agrees at 7 bases. Germline-derived CDR1 and CDR2 are SGHTA and FQGTGA. The CDR3 extends over 15 amino acids. The trim removed 6 bases at V and 3 bases at J, leaving 8 bases unmatched. The CDR3 nucleotides are TGTGCCAGCAGTTCAGCGGGGATAGGCTACAATGAGCAGTTCTTC. This encodes CASSSAGIGYNEQFF.

V usage is TRBV19 and J usage is TRBJ1-5; D gene uncertain. The CDR3 has 12 amino acids. Germline V gives CDR1 LNHDA, CDR2 SQIVND (reference sequence). V lost 5 bases and J 4 bases, leaving 6 bases between the germline ends. In nucleotides, the CDR3 is TGTGCCAGTAGTGACAATAATCAGCCCCAGCATTTT. Protein sequence: CASSDNNQPQHF.

The V call is TRBV3-1 (or the pseudogene TRBV3-2), the J call TRBJ2-2; tentative D call: TRBD2 (6 bases). CDR1 is LGHDT and CDR2 is YNNKEL in the germline V gene (reference sequence). V dropped 7 bases and J dropped 4 bases, with 13 bases sitting between them. The CDR3 is 14 amino acids. Here the CDR3 DNA reads TGTGCCAGCACCCGATGGGGAGGCACCGGGGAGCTGTTTTTT. This codes for CASTRWGGTGELFF.

CDR3 DNA: TGCGCCAGCAGTCCCGGCTTAGGACTAGCGGGGGCCAAGGGGCAGTACTTC. It codes for CASSPGLGLAGAKGQYF. The genes are TRBV10-1 and TRBJ2-7, with 13 bases identical to TRBD2. Germline V CDR1 and CDR2: WNHNN, SYGVQD (reference sequence). Unmatched junction bases numbered 16, after V lost 5 bases and J lost 9 bases. This CDR3 contains 17 residues.